The present entry profiles one TCR beta chain with its context. The germline V gene encodes CDR1 SEHNR and CDR2 FQNEAQ (reference sequence). This CDR3 is built from 15 residues. V was clipped by 5 bases and J by 4 bases, with 17 bases between them. PCR used 60 Vbeta primers and 13 Jbeta primers. Libraries were prepared by immunoSEQ multiplex PCR; TCRdb keeps only in-frame clonotypes and omits some of them. The sample records over 150,000 clones, 65% to 85% being singletons. The data are from a study of cytomegalovirus exposure and HLA in healthy donors. The TCR originated in a woman aged 25 to 39 in good health and CMV-seropositive. Specimen: PBMCs. V gene TRBV7-9 combines with J gene TRBJ1-2; a weak D match, TRBD1 (6 bases). The CDR3 sequence is CASSRGFRGIYGYTF. The CDR3 coding sequence is TGTGCCAGCAGCCGAGGGTTCAGGGGAATCTATGGCTACACCTTC.